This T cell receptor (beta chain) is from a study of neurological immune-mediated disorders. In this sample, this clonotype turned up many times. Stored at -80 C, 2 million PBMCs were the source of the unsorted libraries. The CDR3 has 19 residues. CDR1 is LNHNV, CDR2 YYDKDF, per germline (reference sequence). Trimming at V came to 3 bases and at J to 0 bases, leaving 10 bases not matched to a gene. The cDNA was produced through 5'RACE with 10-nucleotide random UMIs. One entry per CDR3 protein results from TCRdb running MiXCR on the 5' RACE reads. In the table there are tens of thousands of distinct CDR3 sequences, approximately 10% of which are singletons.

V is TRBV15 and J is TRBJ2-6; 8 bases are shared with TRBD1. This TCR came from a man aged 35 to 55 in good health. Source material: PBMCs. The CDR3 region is CATSRAGTGDSSGANVLTF. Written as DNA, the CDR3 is TGTGCCACCAGCAGGGCTGGGACAGGCGATAGCTCTGGGGCCAACGTCCTGACTTTC.